This T cell receptor beta chain was captured in a study of blood T cell repertoires in COVID-19. Only in-frame clones appear in the TCRdb table, and some are missing; sequencing was by immunoSEQ multiplex PCR. The data show some 130,000 clones, around four fifths seen once. The CDR3 is 14 residues long. J was trimmed by 5 bases and V by 6 bases; bases with no gene match: 7. Germline lookup yields CDR1 SNHLY and CDR2 FYNNEI. This clonotype was obtained from a man aged 40-49 years with active or convalescent COVID-19. The chain recombines TRBV2 with TRBJ2-3, with 8 bases identical to TRBD1. Specimen: peripheral blood. The CDR3 sequence is CASRDRVRGDTQYF. CDR3 sequence (DNA): TGTGCCAGCAGGGACAGGGTCCGGGGAGATACGCAGTATTTT.